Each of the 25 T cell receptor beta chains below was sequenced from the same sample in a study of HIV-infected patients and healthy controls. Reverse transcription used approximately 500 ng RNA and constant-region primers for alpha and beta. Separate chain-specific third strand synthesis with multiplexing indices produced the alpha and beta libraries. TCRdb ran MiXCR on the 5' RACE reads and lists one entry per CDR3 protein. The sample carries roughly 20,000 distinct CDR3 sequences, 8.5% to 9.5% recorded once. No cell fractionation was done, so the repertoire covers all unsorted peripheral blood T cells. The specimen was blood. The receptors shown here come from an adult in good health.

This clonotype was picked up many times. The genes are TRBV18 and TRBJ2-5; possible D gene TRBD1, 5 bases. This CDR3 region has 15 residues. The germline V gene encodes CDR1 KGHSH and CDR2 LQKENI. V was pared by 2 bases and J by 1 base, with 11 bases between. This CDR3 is CASSPLMGLQETQYF. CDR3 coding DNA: TGTGCCAGCTCACCATTGATGGGGCTCCAAGAGACCCAGTACTTC.

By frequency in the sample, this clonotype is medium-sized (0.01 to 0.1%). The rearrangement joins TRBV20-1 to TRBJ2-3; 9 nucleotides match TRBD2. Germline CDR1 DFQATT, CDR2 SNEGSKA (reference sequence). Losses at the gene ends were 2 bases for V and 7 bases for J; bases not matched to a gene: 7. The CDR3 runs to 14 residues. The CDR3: CSARWPGLANTQYF. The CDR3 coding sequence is TGCAGTGCTAGATGGCCGGGACTAGCCAATACGCAGTATTTT.

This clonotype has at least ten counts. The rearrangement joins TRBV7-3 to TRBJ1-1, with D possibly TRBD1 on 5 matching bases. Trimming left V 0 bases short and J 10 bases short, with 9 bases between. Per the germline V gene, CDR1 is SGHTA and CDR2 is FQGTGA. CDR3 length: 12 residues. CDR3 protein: CASSLTGGRAFF. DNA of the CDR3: TGTGCCAGCAGCTTAACGGGGGGGAGAGCTTTCTTT. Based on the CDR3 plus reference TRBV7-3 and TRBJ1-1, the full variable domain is GAGVSQTPSNKVTEKGKYVELRCDPISGHTALYWYRQSLGQGPEFLIYFQGTGAADDSGLPNDRFFAVRPEGSVSTLKIQRTERGDSAVYLCASSLTGGRAFFGQGTRLTVV.

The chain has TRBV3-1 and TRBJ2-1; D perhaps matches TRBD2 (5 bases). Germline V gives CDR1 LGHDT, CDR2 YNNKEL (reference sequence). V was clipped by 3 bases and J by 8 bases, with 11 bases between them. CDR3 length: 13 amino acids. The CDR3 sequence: CASSQSPGYEQFF. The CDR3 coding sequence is TGTGCCAGCAGCCAGTCCCCGGGGTATGAGCAGTTCTTC.

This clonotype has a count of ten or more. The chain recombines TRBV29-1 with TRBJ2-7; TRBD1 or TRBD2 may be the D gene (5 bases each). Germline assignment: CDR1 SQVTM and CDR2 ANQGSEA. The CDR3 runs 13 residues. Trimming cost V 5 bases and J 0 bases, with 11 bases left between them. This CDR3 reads CSVRRGTSYEQYF. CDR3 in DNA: TGCAGCGTTCGGCGAGGGACCTCCTACGAGCAGTACTTC.

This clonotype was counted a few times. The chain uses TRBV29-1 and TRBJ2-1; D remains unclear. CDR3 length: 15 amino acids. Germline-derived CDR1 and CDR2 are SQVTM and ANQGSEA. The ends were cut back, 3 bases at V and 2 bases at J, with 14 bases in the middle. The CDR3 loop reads CSVEGPSHPYNEQFF. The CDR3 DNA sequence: TGCAGCGTTGAGGGCCCTAGTCACCCCTACAATGAGCAGTTCTTC.

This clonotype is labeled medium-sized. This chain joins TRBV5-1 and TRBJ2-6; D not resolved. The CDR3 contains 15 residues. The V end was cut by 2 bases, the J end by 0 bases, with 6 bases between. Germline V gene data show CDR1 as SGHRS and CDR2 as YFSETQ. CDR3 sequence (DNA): TGCGCCAGCAGCTTTTCCTTCTCTGGGGCCAACGTCCTGACTTTC. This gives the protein CASSFSFSGANVLTF.

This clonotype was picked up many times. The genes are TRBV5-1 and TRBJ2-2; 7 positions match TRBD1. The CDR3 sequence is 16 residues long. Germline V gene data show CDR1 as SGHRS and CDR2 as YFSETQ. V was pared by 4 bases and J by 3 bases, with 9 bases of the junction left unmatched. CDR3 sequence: CASSGQTGFDTGELFF. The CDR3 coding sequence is TGCGCCAGCAGCGGACAGACAGGGTTTGACACCGGGGAGCTGTTTTTT. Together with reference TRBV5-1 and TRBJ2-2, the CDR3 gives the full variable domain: KAGVTQTPRYLIKTRGQQVTLSCSPISGHRSVSWYQQTPGQGLQFLFEYFSETQRNKGNFPGRFSGRQFSNSRSEMNVSTLELGDSALYLCASSGQTGFDTGELFFGEGSRLTVL.

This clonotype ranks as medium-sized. The CDR3 nucleotides are TGTGCCAGCAGTTACTCTAGAGGGATAGAGACCCAGTACTTC. This translates into CASSYSRGIETQYF. This chain uses TRBV6-5 with TRBJ2-5; possible D gene TRBD2, 5 bases. This CDR3 has 14 residues. Trimming pared 0 bases from V and 4 bases from J, leaving 9 bases between. CDR1 and CDR2 from the germline V gene are MNHEY and SVGAGI.

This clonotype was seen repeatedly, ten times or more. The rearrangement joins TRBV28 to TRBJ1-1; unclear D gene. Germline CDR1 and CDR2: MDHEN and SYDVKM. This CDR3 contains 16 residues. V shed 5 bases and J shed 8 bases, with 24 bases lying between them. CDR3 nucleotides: TGTGCCAGCAGTCTGGACCCCGGTTGGGATAGAACGGAAGCTTTCTTT. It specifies CASSLDPGWDRTEAFF.

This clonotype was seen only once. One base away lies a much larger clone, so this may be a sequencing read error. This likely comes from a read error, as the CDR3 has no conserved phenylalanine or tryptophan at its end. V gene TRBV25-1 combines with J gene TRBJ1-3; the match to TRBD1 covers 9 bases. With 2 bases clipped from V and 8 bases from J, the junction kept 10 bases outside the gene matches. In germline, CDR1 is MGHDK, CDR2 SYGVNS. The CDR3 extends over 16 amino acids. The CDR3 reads CASSERGTGREDTIYS. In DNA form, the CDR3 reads TGTGCCAGCAGTGAAAGGGGGACAGGGAGAGAGGACACCATATATTCT.

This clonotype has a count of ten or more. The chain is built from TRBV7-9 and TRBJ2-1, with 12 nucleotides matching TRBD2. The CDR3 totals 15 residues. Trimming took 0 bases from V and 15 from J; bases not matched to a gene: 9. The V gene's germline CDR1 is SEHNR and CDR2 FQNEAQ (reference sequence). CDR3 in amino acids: CASSLAEASGRVTFF. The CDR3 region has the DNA TGTGCCAGCAGCTTAGCGGAGGCTAGCGGGAGGGTCACGTTCTTC.

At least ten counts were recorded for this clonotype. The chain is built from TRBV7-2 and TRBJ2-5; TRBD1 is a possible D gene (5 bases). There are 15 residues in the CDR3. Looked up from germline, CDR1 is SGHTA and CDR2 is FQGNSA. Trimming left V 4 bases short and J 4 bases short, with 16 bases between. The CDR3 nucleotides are TGTGCCAGCAGCTATGCGACAGACCCGCGAGAGACCCAGTACTTC. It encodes CASSYATDPRETQYF.

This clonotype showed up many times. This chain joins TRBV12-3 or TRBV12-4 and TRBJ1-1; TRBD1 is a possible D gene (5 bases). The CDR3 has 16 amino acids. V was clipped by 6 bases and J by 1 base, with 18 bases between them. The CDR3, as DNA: TGTGCCAGCAGCCTAGTGGGGGTCGGGCCGAACACTGAAGCTTTCTTT. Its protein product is CASSLVGVGPNTEAFF.

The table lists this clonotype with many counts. The CDR3 is CSEAHADEQYF. The CDR3 nucleotides read TGCAGTGAGGCCCACGCGGACGAGCAGTACTTC. The chain couples TRBV20-1 to TRBJ2-7; D is unresolved. Germline V CDR1 and CDR2: DFQATT, SNEGSKA (reference sequence). The V end was cut by 7 bases, the J end by 5 bases, with 12 bases between. The CDR3 has 11 residues.

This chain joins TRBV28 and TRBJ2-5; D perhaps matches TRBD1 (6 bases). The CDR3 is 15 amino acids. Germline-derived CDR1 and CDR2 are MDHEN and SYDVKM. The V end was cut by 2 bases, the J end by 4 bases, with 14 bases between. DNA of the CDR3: TGTGCCAGCAGTTTACGCGTCAGGGGTTCAGAGACCCAGTACTTC. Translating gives CASSLRVRGSETQYF. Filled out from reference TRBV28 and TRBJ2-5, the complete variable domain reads DVKVTQSSRYLVKRTGEKVFLECVQDMDHENMFWYRQDPGLGLRLIYFSYDVKMKEKGDIPEGYSVSREKKERFSLILESASTNQTSMYLCASSLRVRGSETQYFGPGTRLLVL.

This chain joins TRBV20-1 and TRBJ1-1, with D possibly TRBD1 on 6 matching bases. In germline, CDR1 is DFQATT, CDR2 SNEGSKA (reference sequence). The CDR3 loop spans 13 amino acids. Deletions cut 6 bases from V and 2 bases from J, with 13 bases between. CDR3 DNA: TGCAGTGCCCTCAGGGGTCTAAACACTGAAGCTTTCTTT. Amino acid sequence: CSALRGLNTEAFF.

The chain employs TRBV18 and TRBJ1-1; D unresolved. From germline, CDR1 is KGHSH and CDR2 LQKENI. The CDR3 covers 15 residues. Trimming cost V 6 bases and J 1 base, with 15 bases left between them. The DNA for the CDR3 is TGTGCCAGCTCCCCGGGGAGGCAGGCGAACACTGAAGCTTTCTTT. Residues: CASSPGRQANTEAFF.

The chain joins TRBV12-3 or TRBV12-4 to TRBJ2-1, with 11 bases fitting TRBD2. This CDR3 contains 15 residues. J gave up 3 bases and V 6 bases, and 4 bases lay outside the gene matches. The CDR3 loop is CASSSLAGGYNEQFF. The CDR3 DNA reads TGTGCCAGCAGCTCCCTAGCGGGAGGCTACAATGAGCAGTTCTTC.

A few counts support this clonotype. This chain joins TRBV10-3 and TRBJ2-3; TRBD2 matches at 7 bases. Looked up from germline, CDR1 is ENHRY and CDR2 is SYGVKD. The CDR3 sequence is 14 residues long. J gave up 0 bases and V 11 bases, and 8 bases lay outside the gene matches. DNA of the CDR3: TGTGCCCTTGCGAGCGGGATTAGCACAGATACGCAGTATTTT. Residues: CALASGISTDTQYF.

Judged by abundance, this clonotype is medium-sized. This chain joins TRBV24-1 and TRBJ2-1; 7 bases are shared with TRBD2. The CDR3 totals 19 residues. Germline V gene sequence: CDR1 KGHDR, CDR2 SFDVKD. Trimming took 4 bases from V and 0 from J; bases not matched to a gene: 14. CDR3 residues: CATSDPTLRAGVSYNEQFF. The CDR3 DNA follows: TGTGCCACCAGTGACCCTACTTTGCGCGCGGGAGTCTCCTACAATGAGCAGTTCTTC.

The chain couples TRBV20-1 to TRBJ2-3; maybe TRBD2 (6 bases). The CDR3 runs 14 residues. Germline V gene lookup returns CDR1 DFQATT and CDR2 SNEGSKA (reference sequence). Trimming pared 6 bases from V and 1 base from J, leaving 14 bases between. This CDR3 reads CSAVVGTGTDTQYF. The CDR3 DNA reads TGCAGTGCGGTCGTTGGGACTGGCACAGATACGCAGTATTTT.

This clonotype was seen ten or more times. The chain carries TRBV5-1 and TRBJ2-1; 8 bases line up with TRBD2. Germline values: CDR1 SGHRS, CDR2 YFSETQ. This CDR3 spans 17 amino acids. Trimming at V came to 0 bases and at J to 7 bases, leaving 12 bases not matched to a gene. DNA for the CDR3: TGCGCCAGCAGCTTGGACCTAGGTAGCGGGATCATAAATGAGCAGTTCTTC. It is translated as CASSLDLGSGIINEQFF.

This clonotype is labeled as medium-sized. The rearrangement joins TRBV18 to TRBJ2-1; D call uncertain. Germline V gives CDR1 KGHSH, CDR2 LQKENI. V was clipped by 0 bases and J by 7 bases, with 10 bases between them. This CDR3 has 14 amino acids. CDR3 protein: CASSPPNPLNEQFF. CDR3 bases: TGTGCCAGCTCACCACCGAATCCTCTTAATGAGCAGTTCTTC.

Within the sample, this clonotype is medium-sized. CDR3 DNA sequence: TGTGCCAGCAGTTTATTTGCTATCGATAGCACAGATACGCAGTATTTT. This sequence encodes CASSLFAIDSTDTQYF. The rearrangement joins TRBV28 to TRBJ2-3; unclear D gene. V was trimmed by 1 base and J by 0 bases, leaving 11 bases between them. There are 16 residues in the CDR3. Germline loops: CDR1 MDHEN, CDR2 SYDVKM.